A single sample gave rise to the 13 T cell receptor beta chains below, sequenced in a study of Graves' ophthalmopathy and Graves' hyperthyroidism. Scientists amplified the TCR beta CDR3 regions from RNA transcripts. A first-round RT-PCR used HTBI primers, followed by a second-round multiplex PCR. TCRdb re-called the multiplex PCR reads with MiXCR, one entry per CDR3 protein. The repertoire holds approximately 1.2 million distinct CDR3 sequences, roughly 35% seen once, with 11% in the top ten. Sequencing was done on a sample of peripheral blood or thyroid tissue (not recorded which). The receptors here all came from an adult man with Graves' hyperthyroidism.

In this sample, this clonotype turned up many times. The chain joins TRBV2 to TRBJ2-5; 10 positions agree with TRBD1. Losses at the gene ends were 1 base for V and 5 bases for J; bases not matched to a gene: 7. CDR1 is SNHLY and CDR2 is FYNNEI in the germline V gene. This CDR3 contains 16 residues. The CDR3 DNA reads TGTGCCAGCAGTGAAGAGAGACAGGGGGCAAGGGAGACCCAGTACTTC. Encoded protein: CASSEERQGARETQYF.

As for this clonotype: Given a much more abundant clone one base away, this may be a read error. J is TRBJ1-2 and V is TRBV7-2; TRBD1 aligns across 10 bases. The CDR3 length is 14 residues. CDR1 and CDR2 from the germline V gene are SGHTA and FQGNSA. CDR3 bases: TGCGCCAGCAGCCAAGCCGGGACAGGGGCTGGCTACACCTTC. Translation: CASSQAGTGAGYTF.

There are many counts of this clonotype. The genes are TRBV2 and TRBJ2-7, with 9 bases aligning to TRBD2. Trimming took 7 bases from V and 5 from J; bases not matched to a gene: 9. The length of the CDR3 is 14 residues. The germline V gene encodes CDR1 SNHLY and CDR2 FYNNEI. In nucleotides, the CDR3 is TGTGCCAGCATGGCGGGAGGGCTGGTTCACGAGCAGTACTTC. The encoded protein is CASMAGGLVHEQYF.

This clonotype was seen only once. The chain couples TRBV25-1 to TRBJ2-5; TRBD1 is a possible D gene (6 bases). Germline CDR1 MGHDK, CDR2 SYGVNS. The germline V and J ends were trimmed by 3 bases and 7 bases, with 18 bases remaining between them. The CDR3 sequence is 15 residues long. The CDR3 sequence: CASSDPDRFLGTQYF. The CDR3 DNA reads TGTGCCAGCAGTGATCCCGACAGGTTCTTGGGGACCCAGTACTTC.

This chain links TRBV29-1 with TRBJ2-5; 8 bases are shared with TRBD1. Trimming took 5 bases from V and 4 from J; bases not matched to a gene: 3. The germline CDR1 and CDR2 sequences are SQVTM and ANQGSEA. The CDR3 covers 12 residues. CDR3 nucleotides: TGCAGCGTTAACACAGGGGGAGAGACCCAGTACTTC. Translating gives CSVNTGGETQYF.

The chain is built from TRBV11-2 and TRBJ2-2; 15 bases match TRBD2. The CDR3 is made up of 18 amino acids. V was pared by 5 bases and J by 4 bases, with 8 bases of the junction left unmatched. Germline loops: CDR1 SGHAT, CDR2 FQNNGV. CDR3 sequence: CASSPRTSGRASTGELFF. DNA of the CDR3: TGTGCCAGCAGCCCCAGGACTAGCGGGAGGGCCTCCACCGGGGAGCTGTTTTTT.

There are a few counts of this clonotype. The rearrangement links TRBV6-6 to TRBJ2-7; D perhaps matches TRBD2 (5 bases). CDR1 and CDR2 from the germline V gene are MNHNY and SVGAGI (reference sequence). The V end was cut by 2 bases, the J end by 2 bases, with 13 bases between. The CDR3 is 15 residues long. The CDR3 region is CASSYGSRGAYEQYF. The DNA for the CDR3 is TGTGCCAGCAGTTACGGTAGTCGGGGAGCCTACGAGCAGTACTTC.

The V gene is TRBV29-1, the J gene TRBJ1-5, with 7 bases aligning to TRBD1. The CDR3 is made up of 14 amino acids. With 2 bases clipped from V and 5 bases from J, the junction kept 6 bases outside the gene matches. The germline CDR1 and CDR2 sequences are SQVTM and ANQGSEA. The CDR3 here is CSVESGTVDQPQHF. CDR3 coding DNA: TGCAGCGTTGAATCCGGGACAGTCGATCAGCCCCAGCATTTT.

This clonotype was seen only a few times. This rearrangement joins TRBV20-1 to TRBJ1-2, with a weak D call TRBD1 (6 bases). This CDR3 has 16 amino acids. V was pared by 6 bases and J by 1 base, with 21 bases between. Germline CDR1 and CDR2: DFQATT and SNEGSKA (reference sequence). The CDR3 sequence is CSAKGGTSTYNYGYTF. The CDR3 DNA sequence: TGCAGTGCAAAAGGGGGGACATCTACTTATAACTATGGCTACACCTTC.

This clonotype occurred many times. The V gene is TRBV20-1, the J gene TRBJ2-5; D not resolved. The CDR3 totals 10 residues. V lost 5 bases, J lost 3 bases, and 4 bases lay in between. Germline loops: CDR1 DFQATT, CDR2 SNEGSKA (reference sequence). As DNA, the CDR3 is TGCAGTGCTTACAAAGAGACCCAGTACTTC. It codes for CSAYKETQYF.

This clonotype came up many times. The V gene is TRBV6-5, the J gene TRBJ1-2, with D hard to call. Germline V CDR1 and CDR2: MNHEY, SVGAGI. V gave up 5 bases and J gave up 3 bases, with 7 bases separating them. The CDR3 has 12 residues. CDR3 loop: CASSNGHYGYTF. The CDR3, as DNA: TGTGCCAGCAGTAACGGTCACTATGGCTACACCTTC.

V usage is TRBV10-2 and J usage is TRBJ1-2, with D possibly matching TRBD1 (5 bases). This CDR3 region has 12 residues. Trimming took 5 bases from V and 8 from J, leaving 12 bases between them. In germline, CDR1 is WSHSY, CDR2 SAAADI. CDR3 loop: CASSSRVDGYTF. For the CDR3, the DNA is TGCGCCAGCAGTTCCAGGGTCGACGGCTACACCTTC.

The chain carries TRBV29-1 and TRBJ2-5; D unclear. This CDR3 spans 13 amino acids. CDR1 SQVTM and CDR2 ANQGSEA come from the germline V gene. V was cut by 8 bases and J by 5 bases, with 18 bases left in between. CDR3 sequence: CSYLVVGSETQYF. The DNA for the CDR3 is TGCAGCTACTTAGTCGTCGGGTCGGAGACCCAGTACTTC.